This T cell receptor (beta chain) appears in the sequencing data of a study of cytomegalovirus exposure and HLA in healthy donors. Germline V gives CDR1 MGHRA, CDR2 YSYEKL. J was trimmed by 3 bases and V by 0 bases; bases with no gene match: 7. This CDR3 is built from 17 residues. The PCR had 60 Vbeta and 13 Jbeta primers. Here immunoSEQ multiplex PCR was the method, and the copy in TCRdb shows in-frame clones only, minus some. Here the sample spans 130,000 or so clones, 70% to 80% being singletons. This sequence was found in a female donor in good health and CMV-seronegative. Sequencing was done on a sample of PBMCs. The V gene is TRBV4-1, the J gene TRBJ2-1; 8 bases agree with TRBD1. The CDR3 nucleotides read TGCGCCAGCAGCCAAGATGAGACAGGGGCTATCTACAATGAGCAGTTCTTC. It encodes CASSQDETGAIYNEQFF.